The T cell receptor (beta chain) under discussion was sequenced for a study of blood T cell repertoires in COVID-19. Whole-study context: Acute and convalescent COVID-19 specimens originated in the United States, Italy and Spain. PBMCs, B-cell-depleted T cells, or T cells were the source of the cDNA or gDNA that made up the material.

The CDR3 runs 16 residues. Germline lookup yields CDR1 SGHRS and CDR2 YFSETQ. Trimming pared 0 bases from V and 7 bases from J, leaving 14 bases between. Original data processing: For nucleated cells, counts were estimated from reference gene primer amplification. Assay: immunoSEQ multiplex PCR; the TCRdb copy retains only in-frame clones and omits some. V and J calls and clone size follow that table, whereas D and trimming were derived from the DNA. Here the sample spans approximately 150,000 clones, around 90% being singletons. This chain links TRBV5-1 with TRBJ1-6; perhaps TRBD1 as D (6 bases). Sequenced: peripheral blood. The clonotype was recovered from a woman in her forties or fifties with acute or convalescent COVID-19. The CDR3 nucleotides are TGCGCCAGCAGCTTGGAATTGACAGGCGGGAATTCACCCCTCCACTTT. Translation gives CASSLELTGGNSPLHF.